A selection of T cell receptor beta chains follows, all from one sample in a study of blood T cell repertoires in COVID-19. Clones were sequenced by immunoSEQ multiplex PCR, and TCRdb holds only the in-frame ones, with some missing. The sample records roughly 200,000 clones, about 86% being singletons. The sample taken for sequencing was peripheral blood. These TCRs come from a man in his 60s who had recovered from COVID-19. CDR3s include the opening cysteine and the closing phenylalanine or tryptophan. Each record gives: J gene, D gene, clone size, V gene, CDR3 DNA, CDR3 protein. A D gene is named only where the DNA matches it firmly. Expanded clones get a size class; other rows say once, few or many, or leave the size out.

>TRBJ2-3|TRBD2|-|TRBV7-2
TGTGCCAGCAGCCCGACTAGCGGGGGGCCCGCTACGCAGTATTTT
CASSPTSGGPATQYF
>TRBJ2-7|TRBD2|few|TRBV5-4
TGTGCCAGCAGGAGAGCGGGGGAGCCCTACGAGCAGTACTTC
CASRRAGEPYEQYF
>TRBJ2-3|TRBD2|-|TRBV9
TGTGCCAGCAGCCCCTCTGCGGGGGGGGACACAGATACGCAGTATTTT
CASSPSAGGDTDTQYF
>TRBJ1-1|-|few|TRBV14
TGTGCCAGCAAAACGAACAGGGACACTGAAGCTTTCTTT
CASKTNRDTEAFF
>TRBJ2-7|-|-|TRBV5-6
TGTGCCAGCAGCCGGGGAGACTCCTACGAGCAGTACTTC
CASSRGDSYEQYF
>TRBJ1-1|TRBD1|-|TRBV24-1
TGTGCCACCAGTGATCCACGACAGGGAAACACTGAAGCTTTCTTT
CATSDPRQGNTEAFF
>TRBJ1-1|-|-|TRBV7-9
TGTGCCAGCAGCTTATCCGGGGGGCTCGGAACTGAAGCTTTCTTT
CASSLSGGLGTEAFF
>TRBJ2-2|TRBD1|-|TRBV3-1/TRBV3-2
TGTGCCAGCAGCCACCAATCGGGACAGGGTGGAGGCAACACCGGGGAGCTGTTTTTT
CASSHQSGQGGGNTGELFF
>TRBJ2-7|TRBD2|-|TRBV9
TGTGCCAGCAGCGTGGGACTAGCGGGAGGGCCGGTAAACGAGCAGTACTTC
CASSVGLAGGPVNEQYF
>TRBJ1-2|TRBD1|-|TRBV16
TGTGCCAGCAGCCCCCACCGACAGGGAGCCTATGGCTACACCTTC
CASSPHRQGAYGYTF
>TRBJ1-1|-|-|TRBV30
TGTGCCTGGAGTGTGGGCCACATGAACACTGAAGCTTTCTTT
CAWSVGHMNTEAFF
>TRBJ2-1|TRBD2|-|TRBV11-2
TGTGCCAGCAGGCCTACTAGCGGGAGCTACAATGAGCAGTTCTTC
CASRPTSGSYNEQFF
>TRBJ1-1|TRBD1|-|TRBV5-4
TGTGCCAGCAGCTTGCCAGGGGGTAGAAGGACTGAAGCTTTCTTT
CASSLPGGRRTEAFF
>TRBJ2-7|-|-|TRBV7-9
TGTGCCAGCAGCTTCGGACAGACCTACGAGCAGTACTTC
CASSFGQTYEQYF
>TRBJ2-7|TRBD1|-|TRBV5-3
TGTGCCAGAAGCATAGGACAGGAGTCCTACGAGCAGTACTTC
CARSIGQESYEQYF
>TRBJ1-4|TRBD1|-|TRBV30
TGTGCCTGGAGTCCCACAGGGGGCTATGAAAAACTGTTTTTT
CAWSPTGGYEKLFF
>TRBJ2-7|TRBD2|-|TRBV6-5
TGTGCCAGCAGGCCCACTAGCGGGGGTTCCTACGAGCAGTACTTC
CASRPTSGGSYEQYF
>TRBJ2-1|TRBD2|-|TRBV6-5
TGTGCCAGCAGTTCTAGGACTAGCGGGGACTACAATGAGCAGTTCTTC
CASSSRTSGDYNEQFF
>TRBJ2-1|-|many|TRBV6-2/TRBV6-3
TGTGCCAGCAGTTACAAAAGCGGGTCCTACAATGAGCAGTTCTTC
CASSYKSGSYNEQFF
>TRBJ1-3|-|-|TRBV7-9
TGTGCCAGCAGCCGTAGAAGCACTGGTGGAAACACCATATATTTT
CASSRRSTGGNTIYF
>TRBJ2-7|TRBD2|-|TRBV3-1/TRBV3-2
TGTGCCAGCAGCCCCTCAGCTAGCGGGAGTCTATACGAGCAGTACTTC
CASSPSASGSLYEQYF
>TRBJ1-1|-|-|TRBV11-2
TGTGCCAGCAGCCGAAACACGAACACTGAAGCTTTCTTT
CASSRNTNTEAFF
>TRBJ2-7|TRBD1|-|TRBV28
TGTGCCAGCAGTCCCAATGTTTGGGACAGGAGCTCCTACGAGCAGTACTTC
CASSPNVWDRSSYEQYF
>TRBJ2-3|-|-|TRBV15
TGTGCCACCAGCAGGGGTTTTCAGAGGGACACAGATACGCAGTATTTT
CATSRGFQRDTDTQYF
>TRBJ1-2|-|-|TRBV19
TGTGCCAGTAGTATTGGCCGGTCTCGAACGGGTGTTGGCTACACCTTC
CASSIGRSRTGVGYTF
>TRBJ1-1|TRBD1|few|TRBV19
TGTGCCAGTAGTCCCAGGACAGGGGGCTATGGGAACACTGAAGCTTTCTTT
CASSPRTGGYGNTEAFF
>TRBJ1-1|-|-|TRBV18
TGTGCCAGCTCACCACCGGACAGACGGGCTGAAGCTTTCTTT
CASSPPDRRAEAFF
>TRBJ2-7|-|-|TRBV6-4
TGTGCCAGCACTTCCTACGAGCAGTACTTC
CASTSYEQYF
>TRBJ1-1|TRBD1|-|TRBV6-2/TRBV6-3
TGTGCCAGCAGTTACCGGTCCGGGACAGGGTTTATGAACACTGAAGCTTTCTTT
CASSYRSGTGFMNTEAFF
>TRBJ1-4|-|once|TRBV30
TGTGCCTGGAGGGAGGGTATTGCAACTAATGAAAAACTGTTTTTT
CAWREGIATNEKLFF
>TRBJ2-3|-|-|TRBV9
TGTGCCAGCAGCGGATTCAGCGGGAGCACAGATACGCAGTATTTT
CASSGFSGSTDTQYF
>TRBJ1-3|-|-|TRBV6-1
TGTGCCAGCAGTGATTTTAGGGGCCCCGGGGGCATATATTTT
CASSDFRGPGGIYF
>TRBJ2-3|TRBD2|-|TRBV7-2
TGTGCCAGCAGCTTACGACTAGCGGGAGACGGAGATACGCAGTATTTT
CASSLRLAGDGDTQYF
>TRBJ1-2|TRBD1|-|TRBV6-5
TGTGCCAGCAGTTACTCAGACAGGGGTGGTAACTATGGCTACACCTTC
CASSYSDRGGNYGYTF
>TRBJ2-7|TRBD2|-|TRBV11-2
TGTGCCAGCAGCTTAGATCGGGGTAGCGGGGGGGCCTGGTACGAGCAGTACTTC
CASSLDRGSGGAWYEQYF
>TRBJ1-6|-|-|TRBV6-5
TGTGCCAGCTCTCAACAGGTTACTTCACCCCTCCACTTT
CASSQQVTSPLHF
>TRBJ2-7|-|-|TRBV6-5
TGTGCCAGCAGGCTCTTGGCAGGCACCCACGAGCAGTACTTC
CASRLLAGTHEQYF
>TRBJ2-7|TRBD2|-|TRBV5-1
TGCGCCAGCAGCTTGGGTGGACTAGAAGGGCAGTACTTC
CASSLGGLEGQYF
>TRBJ1-1|-|once|TRBV7-3
TGTGCCAGCAGTTACGGACGGGGTGAAGCTTTCTTT
CASSYGRGEAFF
>TRBJ1-2|-|-|TRBV10-2
TGCGCCAGCAGTGAGGGGGGCTACCGGGATGGCTACACCTTC
CASSEGGYRDGYTF
>TRBJ2-2|TRBD2|once|TRBV27
TGTGCCAGCAGTCCGCTAACTAGCGTCCAGCGAATCGGGGAGCTGTTTTTT
CASSPLTSVQRIGELFF
>TRBJ2-7|-|-|TRBV7-2
TGTGCCAGCAGTTATGACAGAAGCTCCTACGAGCAGTACTTC
CASSYDRSSYEQYF
>TRBJ2-1|TRBD2|-|TRBV4-2
TGTGCCAGCTCTCTCTCAGCGGGGGGATACAATGAGCAGTTCTTC
CASSLSAGGYNEQFF
>TRBJ1-2|-|-|TRBV19
TGTGCCAGTGGACTGGACCTAACGGGATATGGCTACACCTTC
CASGLDLTGYGYTF
>TRBJ1-6|-|-|TRBV7-3
TGTGCCAGCAGCTTAACCCAGGACAGCCGGTTTAGGGCCCTCCACTTT
CASSLTQDSRFRALHF
>TRBJ2-1|TRBD2|few|TRBV3-1/TRBV3-2
TGTGCCAGCAGCCAAGATTGGGCGGCTAGCGGGGGACAGGATGAGCAGTTCTTC
CASSQDWAASGGQDEQFF
>TRBJ2-1|-|-|TRBV19
TGTGCCAGTAGTCCCCGGAGTCTCGGAGAGCAGTTCTTC
CASSPRSLGEQFF
>TRBJ1-1|TRBD1|-|TRBV19
TGTGCCAGTAGTACGACAGGGGGCGCGGGGAACACTGAAGCTTTCTTT
CASSTTGGAGNTEAFF
>TRBJ1-4|-|-|TRBV18
TGTGCCAGCTCACCACGACAGGCTAATGAAAAACTGTTTTTT
CASSPRQANEKLFF
>TRBJ2-3|-|-|TRBV30
TGTGCCTGGAGTATCCCGACTGGCCTCGCAGATACGCAGTATTTT
CAWSIPTGLADTQYF
>TRBJ1-3|-|-|TRBV19
TGTGCCAGTTGCTCCTACGAGTACTCTGGAAACACCATATATTTT
CASCSYEYSGNTIYF
>TRBJ2-3|TRBD1|once|TRBV24-1
TGTGCCACCAGTGATCAGGACAGGGGGCCCACAGATACGCAGTATTTT
CATSDQDRGPTDTQYF
>TRBJ1-5|TRBD1|few|TRBV27
TGTGCCAGCACCCCTTTGGGTCCCACAGGGGTTTATAGCAATCAGCCCCAGCATTTT
CASTPLGPTGVYSNQPQHF
>TRBJ2-5|-|-|TRBV11-2
TGTGCCAGCAGCTCGCCTCAGATCCAAGAGACCCAGTACTTC
CASSSPQIQETQYF